What follows are 12 T cell receptor beta chains derived from one specimen sequenced in a study of blood T cell repertoires in COVID-19. The assay was immunoSEQ multiplex PCR, and TCRdb's table has in-frame clones only and misses some. The sample has about 320,000 clones, 86% seen once. The sequenced sample was peripheral blood. The receptors here all came from a woman aged 45 to 65 with acute or convalescent COVID-19.

This chain uses TRBV5-1 with TRBJ2-1; 7 bases line up with TRBD2. J was trimmed by 0 bases and V by 4 bases; bases with no gene match: 1. CDR1 and CDR2 from the germline V gene are SGHRS and YFSETQ. This CDR3 has 14 residues. CDR3 region: CASSGGSSYNEQFF. In DNA form, the CDR3 reads TGCGCCAGCAGCGGCGGGAGCTCCTACAATGAGCAGTTCTTC.

This chain joins TRBV9 and TRBJ2-3, with 8 bases aligning to TRBD1. This CDR3 spans 15 amino acids. Germline CDR1 and CDR2: SGDLS and YYNGEE. The trim removed 2 bases at V and 1 base at J, leaving 3 bases unmatched. CDR3: CASSVDRGGTDTQYF. CDR3 bases: TGTGCCAGCAGCGTTGACAGGGGTGGCACAGATACGCAGTATTTT.

V is TRBV6-6 and J is TRBJ1-3; 8 bases align to TRBD1. The length of the CDR3 is 16 residues. V shed 7 bases and J 0 bases; nucleotides not matched to a gene: 8. Germline CDR1 and CDR2: MNHNY and SVGAGI (reference sequence). CDR3 region: CASTWTGSDSGNTIYF. The DNA for the CDR3 is TGTGCCAGCACCTGGACAGGGTCGGACTCTGGAAACACCATATATTTT.

This chain joins TRBV2 and TRBJ2-1, with D perhaps matching TRBD2 (6 bases). The CDR3 sequence is 16 residues long. The V gene lost 6 bases and the J gene lost 0 bases, with 15 bases spanning the gap. Looked up from germline, CDR1 is SNHLY and CDR2 is FYNNEI. The CDR3 sequence is CASRKDYPSSYNEQFF. CDR3 DNA sequence: TGTGCCAGCAGGAAGGACTACCCTAGCTCCTACAATGAGCAGTTCTTC.

This chain joins TRBV5-4 and TRBJ2-7, with 9 bases that match TRBD1. Losses at the gene ends were 4 bases for V and 4 bases for J; bases not matched to a gene: 6. Germline CDR1 reads SGHNT; CDR2 reads YYREEE (reference sequence). There are 14 residues in the CDR3. The CDR3 DNA reads TGTGCCAGCAGCGAGGACAGGGGAGAGTACGAGCAGTACTTC. As protein: CASSEDRGEYEQYF. Together with reference TRBV5-4 and TRBJ2-7, the CDR3 gives the full variable domain: ETGVTQSPTHLIKTRGQQVTLRCSSQSGHNTVSWYQQALGQGPQFIFQYYREEENGRGNFPPRFSGLQFPNYSSELNVNALELDDSALYLCASSEDRGEYEQYFGPGTRLTVT.

The gene calls are TRBV19 and TRBJ2-7; the match to TRBD1 covers 10 bases. Trimming cost V 9 bases and J 1 base; bases outside gene matches: 9. The CDR3 extends over 15 amino acids. The germline V gene encodes CDR1 LNHDA and CDR2 SQIVND (reference sequence). The CDR3 here is CASRKGQGTSYEQYF. CDR3 bases: TGTGCCAGCCGGAAGGGACAGGGGACTTCCTACGAGCAGTACTTC.

The chain employs TRBV12-5 and TRBJ2-3, with 7 bases identical to TRBD1. This CDR3 comprises 16 residues. The junction had 10 bases not matched to a gene; V was cut back by 1 base and J by 6 bases. CDR1 is LGHNT and CDR2 is FRNRAP in the germline V gene. The CDR3 sequence: CASGLGLDRSLDTQYF. CDR3 sequence (DNA): TGTGCTAGTGGTTTGGGATTGGACAGGTCCCTGGATACGCAGTATTTT.

The chain is built from TRBV2 and TRBJ1-2; tentative D call: TRBD1 (6 bases). CDR1 and CDR2 (germline): SNHLY, FYNNEI. The CDR3 runs to 11 residues. V dropped 4 bases and J dropped 12 bases, with 12 bases sitting between them. In nucleotides, the CDR3 is TGTGCCAGCAGTGCCTGGTGGGGGCACACCTTC. Translating gives CASSAWWGHTF.

The chain employs TRBV2 and TRBJ1-1; D not resolved. The V gene's germline CDR1 is SNHLY and CDR2 FYNNEI. The CDR3 is 12 residues long. Trimming left V 7 bases short and J 1 base short, with 7 bases between. This CDR3 reads CASKRTNTEAFF. For the CDR3, the DNA is TGTGCCAGCAAGCGAACGAACACTGAAGCTTTCTTT.

This rearrangement joins TRBV4-3 to TRBJ2-1, with D perhaps matching TRBD2 (5 bases). Trimming pared 4 bases from V and 9 bases from J, leaving 13 bases between. The germline V gene encodes CDR1 LGHNA and CDR2 YSLEER. There are 13 residues in the CDR3. In DNA, the CDR3 is TGCGCCAGCAGCCCAGACGAGGGAGCTGAGCAGTTCTTC. Its protein product is CASSPDEGAEQFF.

The chain combines TRBV7-2 with TRBJ2-3, with TRBD2 matching 9 bases. Germline V CDR1 and CDR2: SGHTA, FQGNSA. The CDR3 extends over 16 amino acids. V was pared by 5 bases and J by 3 bases, with 9 bases of the junction left unmatched. As DNA, the CDR3 is TGTGCCAGCAGCACCGGGACTAGCCTGCTGACAGATACGCAGTATTTT. Its translation: CASSTGTSLLTDTQYF.

This clone was seen a few times. Other DNA variants within this sample encode the same CDR3. V gene TRBV6-1 combines with J gene TRBJ2-7; 12 bases align to TRBD2. Germline lookup yields CDR1 MNHNS and CDR2 SASEGT. This CDR3 spans 14 amino acids. Trimming cost V 3 bases and J 3 bases; bases outside gene matches: 0. The DNA for the CDR3 is TGTGCCAGCAGTGAGACTAGCGGGAGCTACGAGCAGTACTTC. Its translation: CASSETSGSYEQYF.